This TCR beta chain comes out of a study of blood T cells in healthy people across ages. Then a second PCR, running about 6 to 11 cycles, was carried out with a sample-barcoded 5' primer and a J-beta primer mix. TCRdb re-derived calls from the 5' RACE reads in MiXCR, one entry per CDR3 protein. This sample has hundreds of thousands of distinct CDR3 sequences; 58% occur once, and the top ten carry 30% to 45%. Looked up from germline, CDR1 is ENHRY and CDR2 is SYGVKD. Trimming removed 6 bases from V and 2 bases from J, with 13 bases in between. CDR3 length: 14 residues. The sample comprised blood. This sequence was found in a man between 60 and 70 years old in good health. V usage is TRBV10-3 and J usage is TRBJ2-5; possibly TRBD2 for D (6 bases). CDR3 coding DNA: TGTGCCATCAGGAGCGAGACTAGACAAGAGACCCAGTACTTC. This codes for CAIRSETRQETQYF.